These 20 T cell receptor beta chains share one sample of origin, sequenced in a study of Ad26.COV2.S vaccination and SARS-CoV-2 variants. Sequencing was performed with immunoSEQ multiplex PCR; in TCRdb, only in-frame clones are kept and a portion is missing. The repertoire has about 440,000 clones, around 91% of them found once; the top ten carry about 4.1%. Treatment given: 15 to 20 received Ad26.COV2.S at low or high dose, single or two shots; about 5 received placebo; per-sample allocation not given. Sampling was done on day 63 after the first vaccine or placebo injection. Material: peripheral blood, obtained in a trial of Ad26.COV2.S vaccine versus placebo. The receptors come from a person between 18 and 65 years old who received the Ad26.COV2.S COVID-19 vaccine or a placebo.

The V gene is TRBV2, the J gene TRBJ2-3; tentative D call: TRBD1 (7 bases). Trimming pared 6 bases from V and 6 bases from J, leaving 13 bases between. This CDR3 has 13 amino acids. Germline V gene data show CDR1 as SNHLY and CDR2 as FYNNEI. For the CDR3, the DNA is TGTGCCAGCAGGGAGGGGGCGTGGGATACGCAGTATTTT. Its translation is CASREGAWDTQYF. The full variable domain, its missing parts supplied by reference TRBV2 and TRBJ2-3, is EPEVTQTPSHQVTQMGQEVILRCVPISNHLYFYWYRQILGQKVEFLVSFYNNEISEKSEIFDDQFSVERPDGSNFTLKIRSTKLEDSAMYFCASREGAWDTQYFGPGTRLTVL.

The chain links TRBV28 to TRBJ1-2; D gene unclear. Trimming removed 6 bases at V and 8 bases at J, with 13 bases between. This CDR3 is 12 amino acids long. Germline V gene lookup returns CDR1 MDHEN and CDR2 SYDVKM. Here the CDR3 DNA reads TGTGCCAGCAGGGGTTGGTTTGAGGGCTACACCTTC. As protein: CASRGWFEGYTF.

The chain uses TRBV7-2 and TRBJ1-6; D is unclear. The CDR3 runs to 13 residues. The V gene lost 4 bases and the J gene lost 5 bases, with 6 bases spanning the gap. Germline lookup yields CDR1 SGHTA and CDR2 FQGNSA. Here the CDR3 reads CASSSLDNSPLHF. CDR3 nucleotides: TGTGCCAGCAGCTCCCTGGATAATTCACCCCTCCACTTT.

The chain uses TRBV3-1 (or the pseudogene TRBV3-2) and TRBJ2-7; D uncertain. This CDR3 has 18 residues. V was clipped by 1 base and J by 2 bases, with 21 bases between them. From germline, CDR1 is LGHDT and CDR2 YNNKEL (reference sequence). CDR3 protein: CASSQVGPFRRQTYEQYF. The CDR3 DNA reads TGTGCCAGCAGCCAAGTAGGGCCGTTTAGGCGGCAAACCTACGAGCAGTACTTC.

Comment on this clone: The identical CDR3 is also encoded by other nucleotide sequences in the sample. DNA of the CDR3: TGTGCCAGCAGTTTATCGAGCTCTGGGGCCAACGTCCTGACTTTC. Translation gives CASSLSSSGANVLTF. V is TRBV28 and J is TRBJ2-6, with D uncertain. V shed 1 base and J shed 0 bases, with 4 bases lying between them. The length of the CDR3 is 15 residues. Germline V gene sequence: CDR1 MDHEN, CDR2 SYDVKM.

This chain joins TRBV5-6 and TRBJ1-3, with D possibly being TRBD1 (5 bases). The CDR3 runs 15 residues. V shed 4 bases and J shed 0 bases, with 11 bases lying between them. CDR1 is SGHDT, CDR2 YYEEEE, per germline. The CDR3 sequence is CASSPGTSSGNTIYF. Written as DNA, the CDR3 is TGTGCCAGCAGCCCCGGGACGAGCTCTGGAAACACCATATATTTT.

With respect to this clone: At one end the junction does not follow the germline gene, possibly because of a read error. The chain couples TRBV19 to TRBJ2-5, with D tentatively TRBD1 or TRBD2 (5 bases each). The length of the CDR3 is 12 residues. Germline V gene lookup returns CDR1 LNHDA and CDR2 SQIVND (reference sequence). The CDR3 DNA reads as TGTGCCAGTAATGAGGCGAGGGGAACCCAAAACTTC. Protein: CASNEARGTQNF.

This clone was observed a handful of times. The chain carries TRBV27 and TRBJ1-5; D possibly corresponds to TRBD1 (6 bases). The CDR3 is 16 amino acids. V lost 4 bases, J lost 0 bases, and 13 bases lay in between. Per germline, CDR1 MNHEY and CDR2 SMNVEV (reference sequence). This chain's CDR3 is CASSSRQVFSNQPQHF. The CDR3 nucleotides read TGTGCCAGCAGTTCCAGACAGGTCTTTAGCAATCAGCCCCAGCATTTT.

The V gene is TRBV19, the J gene TRBJ1-1, with a tentative D call TRBD1 (6 bases). The CDR3 runs to 15 residues. From germline, CDR1 is LNHDA and CDR2 SQIVND (reference sequence). Trimming removed 5 bases at V and 4 bases at J, with 17 bases between. The DNA for the CDR3 is TGTGCCAGTAGTGGAATGACAGGTGTTGGCACTGAAGCTTTCTTT. Amino acid sequence: CASSGMTGVGTEAFF.

The gene calls are TRBV5-1 and TRBJ1-6; possibly TRBD1 for D (6 bases). Trimming took off 4 bases at V and 10 bases at J, with 18 bases between the two ends. Germline values: CDR1 SGHRS, CDR2 YFSETQ. The CDR3 has 15 residues. The CDR3 coding sequence is TGCGCCAGCAGCAGGTCCTCAGGGGCCGTGTCACCCCTCCACTTT. It translates to CASSRSSGAVSPLHF.

This sequence joins TRBV7-2 and TRBJ1-2; D is perhaps TRBD1 (5 bases). Germline lookup yields CDR1 SGHTA and CDR2 FQGNSA. V lost 5 bases, J lost 8 bases, and 21 bases lay in between. The CDR3 sequence is 15 residues long. CDR3 sequence: CASSTPFGAGGGYTF. The CDR3 bases are TGTGCCAGCAGCACCCCATTCGGTGCTGGGGGAGGCTACACCTTC. Based on the CDR3 plus reference TRBV7-2 and TRBJ1-2, the full variable domain is GAGVSQSPSNKVTEKGKDVELRCDPISGHTALYWYRQSLGQGLEFLIYFQGNSAPDKSGLPSDRFSAERTGGSVSTLTIQRTQQEDSAVYLCASSTPFGAGGGYTFGSGTRLTVV.

This chain links TRBV10-3 with TRBJ2-1; 9 positions agree with TRBD1. The CDR3 loop spans 15 amino acids. V trimming: 6 bases; J trimming: 8 bases; junction bases outside the gene matches: 11. CDR1 and CDR2 (germline): ENHRY, SYGVKD. CDR3 coding DNA: TGTGCCATCAGAAACAGGGGGCCAGGCCACGATGAGCAGTTCTTC. This codes for CAIRNRGPGHDEQFF.

A single count supports this clone. The CDR3 bases are TGTGCCTGGAGTCCATCAGGGGATCAGCCCCAGCATTTT. Protein product: CAWSPSGDQPQHF. J is TRBJ1-5 and V is TRBV30; D possibly corresponds to TRBD1 (6 bases). The CDR3 has 13 amino acids. V lost 2 bases and J lost 5, with 10 bases in between. Germline CDR1 GTSNPN, CDR2 SVGIG (reference sequence).

The chain employs TRBV28 and TRBJ2-2, with 9 positions matching TRBD1. This CDR3 has 19 residues. The trim removed 6 bases at V and 3 bases at J, leaving 17 bases unmatched. From germline, CDR1 is MDHEN and CDR2 SYDVKM. The DNA for the CDR3 is TGTGCCAGCAGGACTTCAACCGGGACAGGGTTTCGGTACACCGGGGAGCTGTTTTTT. Residues: CASRTSTGTGFRYTGELFF. The full variable domain, its missing parts supplied by reference TRBV28 and TRBJ2-2, is DVKVTQSSRYLVKRTGEKVFLECVQDMDHENMFWYRQDPGLGLRLIYFSYDVKMKEKGDIPEGYSVSREKKERFSLILESASTNQTSMYLCASRTSTGTGFRYTGELFFGEGSRLTVL.

This chain uses TRBV10-3 with TRBJ2-1, with 7 nucleotides matching TRBD2. Germline assignment: CDR1 ENHRY and CDR2 SYGVKD. This CDR3 contains 13 residues. The V gene end was trimmed by 10 bases and the J gene end by 0 bases; junction bases not matched to a gene: 3. CDR3 DNA: TGTGCCACTAGCGGTTCCTCCTACAATGAGCAGTTCTTC. Its protein is CATSGSSYNEQFF.

The sample holds one count of this clone. The V and J genes are TRBV7-2 and TRBJ1-6; possibly TRBD1 for D (6 bases). Trimming stripped 5 bases from V and 7 bases from J, with 12 bases between. Germline values: CDR1 SGHTA, CDR2 FQGNSA. This CDR3 is built from 14 residues. For the CDR3, the DNA is TGTGCCAGCAGCCCAGGGGAGGGAAATTCACCCCTCCACTTT. Translating gives CASSPGEGNSPLHF.

The DNA of the CDR3 is TGTGCCAGCAACGTGGGAGGGCCGGGGACAGATACGCAGTATTTT. This encodes CASNVGGPGTDTQYF. J is TRBJ2-3 and V is TRBV2; 7 positions match TRBD2. The CDR3 is made up of 15 amino acids. Germline CDR1 is SNHLY and CDR2 is FYNNEI. Unmatched junction bases numbered 10, after V lost 7 bases and J lost 3 bases.

V usage is TRBV5-4 and J usage is TRBJ2-7; the D is unclear. The CDR3 loop spans 13 amino acids. V was clipped by 4 bases and J by 2 bases, with 10 bases between them. CDR1 and CDR2 (germline): SGHNT, YYREEE (reference sequence). The CDR3 sequence: CASSPGQTYEQYF. CDR3 DNA: TGTGCCAGCAGCCCGGGCCAAACCTACGAGCAGTACTTC.

This chain connects TRBV4-3 to TRBJ2-1; 7 nucleotides agree with TRBD2. V lost 5 bases, J lost 2 bases, and 12 bases stayed unmatched. The CDR3 length is 17 residues. Per the germline V gene, CDR1 is LGHNA and CDR2 is YSLEER. CDR3 bases: TGCGCCAGCAGCGAAAGAGTGGCTAGCGGAACCTACAATGAGCAGTTCTTC. This codes for CASSERVASGTYNEQFF.

The chain has TRBV27 and TRBJ1-2; D might be TRBD1 (6 bases). The ends were cut back, 5 bases at V and 4 bases at J, with 14 bases in the middle. Per germline, CDR1 MNHEY and CDR2 SMNVEV (reference sequence). The CDR3 totals 14 residues. CDR3 DNA: TGTGCCAGCAGTCGGACAGCGTCTGTCTATGGCTACACCTTC. Its translation is CASSRTASVYGYTF.